This entry lists 4 T cell receptor beta chains sequenced from one sample in a study of CD8+CD57+ T cells in acquired aplastic anemia. Using genomic DNA as the template, TCR beta VDJ and CDR3 profiling was carried out. TCRdb processed the reads anew with MiXCR; each CDR3 protein has one entry. The sample yields 260,000 or so distinct CDR3 sequences, approximately 80% seen once. CD8+CD57+ cell expansion, shown by flow cytometry, had occurred in the patients selected for sequencing. Sequencing input: sorted CD4+, CD8+, or CD8+CD57+ T cells (not recorded which) from PBMCs. These TCRs come from a human donor with aplastic anemia.

On this clonotype: The CDR3 ends on some other residue instead of the conserved phenylalanine or tryptophan, so this is likely a read error. The DNA is omitted, as the CDR3 cannot be located on it reliably, and the CDR3 follows TCRdb's listing. The genes are TRBV7-2 and TRBJ2-3; the listed D gene, TRBD1, was not tested against the DNA. Germline CDR1 is SGHTA and CDR2 is FQGNSA. The CDR3 is 13 residues long, counting both termini. The CDR3 is CASSNGQADKENH.

The chain is built from TRBV24-1 and TRBJ2-3; 7 bases agree with TRBD2. The CDR3 totals 14 residues. The trim removed 7 bases at V and 6 bases at J, leaving 9 bases unmatched. The V gene's germline CDR1 is KGHDR and CDR2 SFDVKD. In DNA, the CDR3 is TGTGCCACCAGGTTCTCGGGAGGCCCCGATACGCAGTATTTT. It codes for CATRFSGGPDTQYF.

Remarks on this clonotype: Given the absence of the conserved phenylalanine or tryptophan at the CDR3 end, a read error is likely. It is unclear where the CDR3 begins or ends on the DNA, so no DNA is shown, and the CDR3 is as TCRdb lists it. This rearrangement joins TRBV7-8 to TRBJ2-7; TRBD2, the D gene given by the table, was not confirmed from the DNA. Per the germline V gene, CDR1 is SGHVS and CDR2 is FQNEAQ. Both ends counted, the CDR3 spans 13 residues. CDR3 loop: CASSLAGGNETYY.

To note about this clonotype: The germline gene is not matched at one end of the junction; a read error may be the cause. The chain's CDR3 is CASSQACGKQINEKLF. In nucleotides, the CDR3 is TGTGCCAGCAGCCAGGCGTGCGGAAAACAAATTAATGAAAAACTCTTC. The chain uses TRBV10-3 and TRBJ2-1; D is unresolved. There are 16 residues in the CDR3. Germline lookup yields CDR1 ENHRY and CDR2 SYGVKD.